The table lists the clone carrying this TCR beta chain with a few counts. Antigen specificity is unknown. The CDR3 extends over 15 amino acids. The V gene end was trimmed by 6 bases and the J gene end by 3 bases; junction bases not matched to a gene: 8. Germline V gene lookup returns CDR1 MNHEY and CDR2 SVGAGI. These data are taken from a study of identical twins. Study-wide results and limits: Excess sharing between twins was weaker in beta out-of-frame sequences.

Unique molecular identifiers were present on the cDNA, which also gained a universal primer site by template switching. One entry per CDR3 protein results from TCRdb running MiXCR on the 5' RACE reads. The repertoire holds roughly 750,000 distinct CDR3 sequences, with 21% as singletons. These data were also reused for a study on T cells expressing NK-cell markers. That source adds: The study found these clonotypes also leading the CD3+CD56-NKG2C+ fraction in a few donors.

The chain is built from TRBV6-5 and TRBJ1-1; 9 bases are shared with TRBD1. Sequenced sample: PBMCs. The TCR was taken from a woman aged 18-29 years in good health. CDR3 loop: CASRYTGGHYTEAFF. CDR3 bases: TGTGCCAGCAGATACACAGGGGGCCATTACACTGAAGCTTTCTTT.